This TCR beta chain is drawn from a study of T cell clonality in common variable immunodeficiency. General study points: Common variable immunodeficiency TCR beta sequences reportedly had fewer deletions and N-nucleotide insertions.

CDR1 and CDR2 from the germline V gene are MNHEY and SVGEGT. Deletions cut 2 bases from V and 1 base from J, with 15 bases between. The CDR3 is made up of 16 amino acids. To note about this clone: The antigen remains unidentified. The read terminates 3 residues before the CDR3 end, so the remaining end is supplied by the germline J gene.

The assay was immunoSEQ multiplex PCR, and TCRdb's table has in-frame clones only and misses some. The table lists about 32,000 clones, with no singletons. Most patients and controls had Caucasian heritage. The sequenced sample was peripheral blood mononuclear cells. This rearrangement joins TRBV6-2 or TRBV6-3 to TRBJ2-7; possibly TRBD1 for D (6 bases). This receptor was taken from a human donor with common variable immunodeficiency. CDR3: CASSYPRTGQSYEQYF. CDR3 bases read: TGTGCCAGCAGTTACCCCCGTACAGGGCAATCCTACGAG.